Shown below are 30 T cell receptor beta chains from a single sample sequenced in a study of cytomegalovirus exposure and HLA in healthy donors. The PCR had 60 Vbeta and 13 Jbeta primers. Sequenced by immunoSEQ multiplex PCR; TCRdb stores in-frame clones only, minus some. The top ten clones hold approximately 3.4% of a sample with fewer than 85,000 clones, approximately 80% of them seen once. The sample taken for sequencing was PBMCs. These receptor sequences come from a man aged 35 to 55 in good health and CMV-seronegative.

In DNA form, the CDR3 reads TGTGCTAGTGGTTTCCCACAGGGGGCCGGGACTGAAGCTTTCTTT. Translation: CASGFPQGAGTEAFF. The chain couples TRBV12-5 to TRBJ1-1; 9 positions agree with TRBD1. The CDR3 length is 15 residues. CDR1 LGHNT and CDR2 FRNRAP come from the germline V gene. V gave up 3 bases and J gave up 5 bases; unmatched junction bases: 7.

The chain links TRBV4-1 to TRBJ2-1; tentative D call: TRBD1 (6 bases). This CDR3 region has 13 residues. The V and J ends lost 3 bases and 7 bases respectively, with 10 bases between them. Germline V lookup: CDR1 MGHRA, CDR2 YSYEKL. The CDR3 nucleotides read TGCGCCAGCAGCCATCCAGGGGTGAATGAGCAGTTCTTC. Translated: CASSHPGVNEQFF.

This chain connects TRBV5-5 to TRBJ1-6; no clear D. The CDR3 is made up of 15 amino acids. V lost 3 bases, J lost 0 bases, and 7 bases lay in between. Germline-derived CDR1 and CDR2 are SGHKS and YYEKEE (reference sequence). The CDR3 nucleotides read TGTGCCAGCAGCTCACACAACTCCTATAATTCACCCCTCCACTTT. Amino acid sequence: CASSSHNSYNSPLHF. Together with reference TRBV5-5 and TRBJ1-6, the CDR3 gives the full variable domain: DAGVTQSPTHLIKTRGQQVTLRCSPISGHKSVSWYQQVLGQGPQFIFQYYEKEERGRGNFPDRFSARQFPNYSSELNVNALLLGDSALYLCASSSHNSYNSPLHFGNGTRLTVT.

The gene calls are TRBV7-6 and TRBJ1-1, with 8 bases that match TRBD1. The J segment lost 4 bases and the V segment lost 5 bases, leaving 9 bases of the junction unmatched. Germline loops: CDR1 SGHVS, CDR2 FNYEAQ. The CDR3 loop spans 15 amino acids. CDR3 amino acids: CASSPQGAIGTEAFF. The CDR3 DNA reads TGTGCCAGCAGCCCTCAGGGGGCGATCGGCACTGAAGCTTTCTTT.

The chain couples TRBV29-1 to TRBJ2-7; D perhaps matches TRBD2 (6 bases). This CDR3 has 14 residues. The V gene's germline CDR1 is SQVTM and CDR2 ANQGSEA. Trimming removed 0 bases from V and 1 base from J, with 10 bases in between. CDR3 DNA: TGCAGCGTTGAAGAGGGAGGTCTATCCTACGAGCAGTACTTC. Encoded protein: CSVEEGGLSYEQYF.

The rearrangement links TRBV6-1 to TRBJ1-2; no reliable D call. The V and J ends lost 2 bases and 5 bases respectively, with 21 bases between them. Looked up from germline, CDR1 is MNHNS and CDR2 is SASEGT. This CDR3 comprises 17 residues. CDR3 loop: CASSETRAPARTYGYTF. In nucleotides, the CDR3 is TGTGCCAGCAGTGAAACCCGGGCGCCCGCCCGGACTTATGGCTACACCTTC.

This clone was observed a handful of times. The chain carries TRBV7-8 and TRBJ1-5; 9 nucleotides agree with TRBD1. Germline assignment: CDR1 SGHVS and CDR2 FQNEAQ. V lost 5 bases to trimming and J lost 4 bases; unmatched junction nucleotides: 9. The CDR3 is made up of 16 amino acids. CDR3 sequence reads: CASSHLVGQGNQPQHF. The DNA of the CDR3 is TGTGCCAGCAGCCATCTAGTGGGACAGGGTAATCAGCCCCAGCATTTT.

This clone was detected only a few times. This chain connects TRBV5-1 to TRBJ1-3, with 7 bases fitting TRBD1. CDR3 length: 14 residues. Per the germline V gene, CDR1 is SGHRS and CDR2 is YFSETQ. The V gene end was trimmed by 5 bases and the J gene end by 2 bases; junction bases not matched to a gene: 4. The CDR3 loop reads CASSHRGAGNTIYF. The CDR3, as DNA: TGCGCCAGCAGTCACAGGGGTGCTGGAAACACCATATATTTT.

The rearrangement uses TRBV7-3 and TRBJ2-2, with TRBD1 identical over 8 bases. V dropped 5 bases and J dropped 1; count of bases not matched to a gene: 6. This CDR3 comprises 16 residues. Germline values: CDR1 SGHTA, CDR2 FQGTGA. CDR3 region: CASSAGGQGNTGELFF. Written as DNA, the CDR3 is TGTGCCAGCAGCGCAGGCGGACAGGGGAACACCGGGGAGCTGTTTTTT.

A note on this clone: Other nucleotide sequences from this sample produce the same CDR3. The chain joins TRBV27 to TRBJ1-5; the match to TRBD1 covers 9 bases. This CDR3 is 16 amino acids long. After removal of 5 bases from V and 5 bases from J, the junction contained 10 bases not matched to a gene. In germline, CDR1 is MNHEY, CDR2 SMNVEV (reference sequence). The CDR3 here is CASSPGTGRRDQPQHF. As DNA, the CDR3 is TGTGCCAGCAGTCCCGGGACAGGGCGACGCGATCAGCCCCAGCATTTT.

The gene calls are TRBV28 and TRBJ2-2; TRBD1 agrees at 7 bases. Germline values: CDR1 MDHEN, CDR2 SYDVKM. The CDR3 spans 13 residues. The V segment lost 6 bases and the J segment 7 bases; nucleotides outside the gene matches: 5. The CDR3 reads CASSVQGNGELFF. The CDR3 region has the DNA TGTGCCAGCAGCGTACAGGGGAACGGGGAGCTGTTTTTT.

The rearrangement uses TRBV28 and TRBJ2-7; D not resolved. The V and J ends lost 3 bases and 3 bases respectively, with 6 bases between them. The CDR3 has 12 residues. Germline values: CDR1 MDHEN, CDR2 SYDVKM. The DNA for the CDR3 is TGTGCCAGCAGTTTGAGTATCTACGAGCAGTACTTC. It codes for CASSLSIYEQYF.

The chain has TRBV7-6 and TRBJ2-1, with 15 bases that match TRBD2. V lost 5 bases and J lost 3; bases outside the gene matches: 17. Germline V lookup: CDR1 SGHVS, CDR2 FNYEAQ. The CDR3 runs to 21 residues. In DNA, the CDR3 is TGTGCCAGCAGCACTTGGACTAGCGGGGGGGCAGGTCCCTCTATCTACAATGAGCAGTTCTTC. It is translated as CASSTWTSGGAGPSIYNEQFF.

This rearrangement joins TRBV11-2 to TRBJ1-6, with D possibly TRBD1 on 5 matching bases. In germline, CDR1 is SGHAT, CDR2 FQNNGV. The CDR3 is 13 amino acids. The V gene lost 1 base and the J gene lost 18 bases, with 16 bases spanning the gap. CDR3 sequence: CASSLAQGKLGHF. CDR3 nucleotides: TGTGCCAGCAGCTTAGCGCAGGGAAAGCTCGGCCACTTT.

This clone showed up just once. The rearrangement joins TRBV13 to TRBJ2-7; 8 positions match TRBD2. The CDR3 covers 14 residues. V was clipped by 5 bases and J by 0 bases; unmatched bases: 3. Looked up from germline, CDR1 is PRHDT and CDR2 is FYEKMQ (reference sequence). The CDR3 spells CASSISGASYEQYF. DNA of the CDR3: TGTGCCAGCAGCATTAGCGGGGCCTCCTACGAGCAGTACTTC.

The chain couples TRBV5-4 to TRBJ2-1; no reliable D call. V was cut by 2 bases and J by 9 bases, with 6 bases left in between. Looked up from germline, CDR1 is SGHNT and CDR2 is YYREEE (reference sequence). The CDR3 length is 11 residues. Here the CDR3 DNA reads TGTGCCAGCAGCTTTCTCTTTGAGCAGTTCTTC. Protein: CASSFLFEQFF.

V gene TRBV27 combines with J gene TRBJ2-3; weak D call: TRBD2 (5 bases). The V end lost 7 bases, the J end lost 2 bases, and 10 bases lay between the germline ends. The CDR3 sequence is 13 residues long. Germline V CDR1 and CDR2: MNHEY, SMNVEV (reference sequence). The CDR3 DNA is TGTGCCAGCATGAGCGGAAACACAGATACGCAGTATTTT. It translates to CASMSGNTDTQYF.

The chain joins TRBV5-1 to TRBJ1-5, with TRBD1 matching over 7 bases. The V segment lost 1 base and the J segment 3 bases; nucleotides outside the gene matches: 4. The germline V gene encodes CDR1 SGHRS and CDR2 YFSETQ. The CDR3 has 15 amino acids. The CDR3 DNA reads as TGCGCCAGCAGCTTGACAGGGGTGAACAATCAGCCCCAGCATTTT. Translation: CASSLTGVNNQPQHF.

The genes are TRBV5-1 and TRBJ2-1, with 10 nucleotides matching TRBD2. The CDR3 has 21 amino acids. Germline trimming cut 2 bases from V and 5 bases from J; bases unmatched to any gene: 22. Germline V lookup: CDR1 SGHRS, CDR2 YFSETQ. CDR3 sequence reads: CASSFMAAGGPSRLRNNEQFF. The CDR3 bases are TGCGCCAGCAGCTTTATGGCAGCGGGGGGGCCCTCTCGGCTGCGAAACAATGAGCAGTTCTTC. Looking up the rest from reference TRBV5-1 and TRBJ2-1 gives the full variable domain: KAGVTQTPRYLIKTRGQQVTLSCSPISGHRSVSWYQQTPGQGLQFLFEYFSETQRNKGNFPGRFSGRQFSNSRSEMNVSTLELGDSALYLCASSFMAAGGPSRLRNNEQFFGPGTRLTVL.

The gene calls are TRBV7-3 and TRBJ2-1; TRBD2 agrees at 10 bases. The germline CDR1 and CDR2 sequences are SGHTA and FQGTGA. V trimming: 5 bases; J trimming: 6 bases; junction bases outside the gene matches: 7. This CDR3 spans 15 amino acids. Here the CDR3 DNA reads TGTGCCAGCAGCACCACTAGCGGGGAGGGCAATGAGCAGTTCTTC. Translated: CASSTTSGEGNEQFF. The entire variable domain, with the rest obtained from reference TRBV7-3 and TRBJ2-1, is as follows: GAGVSQTPSNKVTEKGKYVELRCDPISGHTALYWYRQSLGQGPEFLIYFQGTGAADDSGLPNDRFFAVRPEGSVSTLKIQRTERGDSAVYLCASSTTSGEGNEQFFGPGTRLTVL.

The rearrangement links TRBV7-2 to TRBJ2-7; 12 bases align to TRBD2. CDR1 and CDR2 from the germline V gene are SGHTA and FQGNSA. V was pared by 3 bases and J by 4 bases, with 4 bases of the junction left unmatched. This CDR3 region has 15 residues. The CDR3 sequence: CASSFTSGGIYEQYF. CDR3 nucleotides: TGTGCCAGCAGCTTCACTAGCGGGGGGATTTACGAGCAGTACTTC. The complete variable domain, with remaining parts taken from reference TRBV7-2 and TRBJ2-7, reads GAGVSQSPSNKVTEKGKDVELRCDPISGHTALYWYRQSLGQGLEFLIYFQGNSAPDKSGLPSDRFSAERTGGSVSTLTIQRTQQEDSAVYLCASSFTSGGIYEQYFGPGTRLTVT.

The chain joins TRBV4-1 to TRBJ2-1; TRBD2 matches 12 bases. Germline CDR1 is MGHRA and CDR2 is YSYEKL. V trimming: 8 bases; J trimming: 7 bases; junction bases outside the gene matches: 9. This CDR3 has 15 residues. The CDR3 loop is CASRAPSGGANEQFF. CDR3 nucleotides: TGCGCCAGCCGGGCCCCTAGCGGGGGGGCGAATGAGCAGTTCTTC.

The CDR3 DNA sequence: TGTGCCAGCAGCTTAGCTTCGGGGGAAGGGGGCTACACCTTC. It is translated as CASSLASGEGGYTF. The genes are TRBV7-2 and TRBJ1-2, with D perhaps TRBD1 (5 bases). The CDR3 sequence is 14 residues long. Germline CDR1 SGHTA, CDR2 FQGNSA. Trimming took 0 bases from V and 8 from J, leaving 13 bases between them.

This chain uses TRBV9 with TRBJ1-3; 10 nucleotides match TRBD1. With 4 bases clipped from V and 2 bases from J, the junction kept 3 bases outside the gene matches. The germline V gene encodes CDR1 SGDLS and CDR2 YYNGEE. The CDR3 consists of 15 residues. CDR3 sequence reads: CASSLGTGAGNTIYF. In DNA, the CDR3 is TGTGCCAGCAGCCTAGGGACAGGGGCTGGAAACACCATATATTTT.

The chain recombines TRBV6-5 with TRBJ1-3, with 7 bases aligning to TRBD1. Trimming at V came to 6 bases and at J to 0 bases, leaving 5 bases not matched to a gene. The CDR3 has 15 residues. Germline CDR1 MNHEY, CDR2 SVGAGI. The CDR3 DNA follows: TGTGCCAGCAGAGACTCAGGGGGCTCTGGAAACACCATATATTTT. It is translated as CASRDSGGSGNTIYF.

This clone was observed a few times. V is TRBV11-2 and J is TRBJ1-3; D is possibly TRBD1 (5 bases). Germline V lookup: CDR1 SGHAT, CDR2 FQNNGV. Trimming cost V 2 bases and J 0 bases, with 17 bases left between them. This CDR3 has 18 amino acids. The CDR3 coding sequence is TGTGCCAGCAGCTTACCCCGGGGGGGACGCCGCTCTGGAAACACCATATATTTT. Its protein product is CASSLPRGGRRSGNTIYF.

V and J are TRBV18 and TRBJ1-1; TRBD1 is a possible D gene (5 bases). V was cut by 2 bases and J by 3 bases, with 13 bases left in between. CDR1 is KGHSH and CDR2 is LQKENI in the germline V gene. This CDR3 comprises 15 residues. CDR3 bases: TGTGCCAGCTCACCAGTAAAGGGGCCGGACACTGAAGCTTTCTTT. Translated: CASSPVKGPDTEAFF.

The V gene is TRBV4-2, the J gene TRBJ1-4; TRBD1 agrees at 12 bases. Germline V lookup: CDR1 LGHNA, CDR2 YNFKEQ. The CDR3 is 16 residues long. V lost 0 bases to trimming and J lost 8 bases; unmatched junction nucleotides: 4. CDR3 DNA sequence: TGTGCCAGCAGCCAAGAGGCCGGGACAGGGGGCGAAAAACTGTTTTTT. Residues: CASSQEAGTGGEKLFF.

The chain carries TRBV9 and TRBJ1-2; the match to TRBD1 covers 7 bases. The CDR3 covers 16 residues. Germline CDR1 is SGDLS and CDR2 is YYNGEE. J lost 4 bases, V lost 0 bases, and 9 bases had no gene match. This CDR3 is CASSVGDRERAYGYTF. CDR3 DNA: TGTGCCAGCAGCGTAGGCGACAGGGAAAGAGCCTATGGCTACACCTTC.

The chain recombines TRBV18 with TRBJ2-5; 8 positions match TRBD1. The CDR3 is 15 residues long. With 3 bases clipped from V and 1 base from J, the junction kept 4 bases outside the gene matches. The germline V gene encodes CDR1 KGHSH and CDR2 LQKENI. CDR3 region: CASSPPGGLQETQYF. Here the CDR3 DNA reads TGTGCCAGCTCACCGCCAGGGGGCCTCCAAGAGACCCAGTACTTC.